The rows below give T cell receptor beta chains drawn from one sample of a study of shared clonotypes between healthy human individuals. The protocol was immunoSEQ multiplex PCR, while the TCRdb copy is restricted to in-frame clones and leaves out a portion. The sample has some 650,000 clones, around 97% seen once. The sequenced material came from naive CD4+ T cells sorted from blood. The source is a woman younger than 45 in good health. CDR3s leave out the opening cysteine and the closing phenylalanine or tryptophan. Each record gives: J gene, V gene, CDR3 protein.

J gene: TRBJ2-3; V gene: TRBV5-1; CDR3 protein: ASSLGEGSTDTQY
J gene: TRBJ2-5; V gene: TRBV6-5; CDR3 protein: ASSYSDGEETQY
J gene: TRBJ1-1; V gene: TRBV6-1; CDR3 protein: ASRAGAGATEAF
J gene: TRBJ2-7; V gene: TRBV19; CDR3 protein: ASSKTGTSFYEQY
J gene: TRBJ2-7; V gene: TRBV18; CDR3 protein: ASSPRQSSYEQY
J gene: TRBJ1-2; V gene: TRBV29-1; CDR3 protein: SVDTGDYGYT
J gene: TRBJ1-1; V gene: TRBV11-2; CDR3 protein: ASSLVGRGAF
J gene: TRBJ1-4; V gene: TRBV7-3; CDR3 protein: ASTEKETGRNEKLF
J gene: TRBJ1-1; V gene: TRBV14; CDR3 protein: ASSQDLQGLAF
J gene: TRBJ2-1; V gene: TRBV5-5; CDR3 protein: ASSLAADNEQF
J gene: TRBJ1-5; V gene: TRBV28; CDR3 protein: ASSLERRRNQPQH
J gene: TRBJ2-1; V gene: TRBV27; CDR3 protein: ASSLSPNEQF
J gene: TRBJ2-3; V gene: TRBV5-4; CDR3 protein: ASSLRGGDTQY
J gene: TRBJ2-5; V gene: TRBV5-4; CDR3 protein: ASSLASGSPETQY